A selection of T cell receptor beta chains follows, all from one sample in a study of cytomegalovirus exposure and HLA in healthy donors. Data came from immunoSEQ multiplex PCR; TCRdb stores just in-frame clones and leaves some out. The data contain roughly 330,000 clones, about 90% of them seen just once; the ten biggest clones take up 1.2%. Sequences were obtained from PBMCs. All receptors derive from a woman in her 30s in good health and CMV-seropositive. Both conserved end residues are part of each CDR3. A D gene is named only where the DNA matches it firmly. Size values are once, few and many counts, or a class for expanded clones, and some rows have none.

V gene,CDR3 length,clone size,D gene,J gene,CDR3 DNA,CDR3 protein
TRBV7-2,12,NA,NA,TRBJ2-1,TGTGCCAGCAGCGCCGCCAACCATGAGCAGTTCTTC,CASSAANHEQFF
TRBV19,14,NA,NA,TRBJ2-7,TGTGCCAGTAGTATTGGAGAACAGGGTGGCGAGCAGTACTTC,CASSIGEQGGEQYF
TRBV28,12,few,NA,TRBJ2-1,TGTGCCAGCAGTTTATCCGACCTGGGGCAGTTCTTC,CASSLSDLGQFF
TRBV9,15,NA,NA,TRBJ1-1,TGTGCCAGCAGCGCCCAGGAACAGAAAAACACTGAAGCTTTCTTT,CASSAQEQKNTEAFF
TRBV9,16,NA,TRBD1,TRBJ2-7,TGTGCCAGCAGCGCCGATGAGGGACAGGGGGCCTACGAGCAGTACTTC,CASSADEGQGAYEQYF
TRBV28,16,once,NA,TRBJ1-4,TGTGCCAGCAGTTCTCAAAAGGGGTTAATTAATGAAAAACTGTTTTTT,CASSSQKGLINEKLFF
TRBV9,13,NA,NA,TRBJ2-1,TGTGCCAGCAGCGGGGGGGTTACGAATGAGCAGTTCTTC,CASSGGVTNEQFF
TRBV30,16,NA,TRBD2,TRBJ2-3,TGTGCCTGGAGTCAGACTAGCGGGAGGATTGGGGGTACGCAGTATTTT,CAWSQTSGRIGGTQYF
TRBV14,14,NA,NA,TRBJ1-5,TGTGCCAGCAGCCCCCGGGGCCTTAATCAGCCCCAGCATTTT,CASSPRGLNQPQHF
TRBV7-9,13,NA,NA,TRBJ2-5,TGTGCCAGCAGCACCAAGGGGACAGAGACCCAGTACTTC,CASSTKGTETQYF
TRBV25-1,17,once,TRBD2,TRBJ2-1,TGTGCCAGCAGTGAGAAACTAGCGGGAGATTACTACAATGAGCAGTTCTTC,CASSEKLAGDYYNEQFF
TRBV18,14,NA,NA,TRBJ1-1,TGTGCCAGCTCACGCCAAGGGGGGAACACTGAAGCTTTCTTT,CASSRQGGNTEAFF
TRBV30,15,NA,TRBD1,TRBJ1-5,TGTGCCTGGAGTGTAGGGCAGGGGGGGAATCAGCCCCAGCATTTT,CAWSVGQGGNQPQHF
TRBV12-5,16,NA,TRBD2,TRBJ2-1,TGTGCTAGTGGTTTGGTACTAGCGGGATCCTACAATGAGCAGTTCTTC,CASGLVLAGSYNEQFF
TRBV18,17,NA,NA,TRBJ1-5,TGTGCCAGCTCCCGAGGGGGAGGGCCTGATAGCAATCAGCCCCAGCATTTT,CASSRGGGPDSNQPQHF
TRBV7-6,15,NA,TRBD2,TRBJ2-1,TGTGCCAGCAGCTTGGTGGCTAGCGGGAGGGCCGGTCAGTTCTTC,CASSLVASGRAGQFF
TRBV28,16,NA,NA,TRBJ2-1,TGTGCCAGCAGTTATTACAGGGAGGCATCCTACAATGAGCAGTTCTTC,CASSYYREASYNEQFF
TRBV6-4,14,NA,TRBD2,TRBJ2-1,TGTGCCAGCAGTGCGGGGGGAAACTACAATGAGCAGTTCTTC,CASSAGGNYNEQFF
TRBV7-9,10,NA,TRBD1,TRBJ1-2,TGTGCCAGCAGCTCCTGGGACAGCAACTTC,CASSSWDSNF
TRBV29-1,13,NA,NA,TRBJ2-1,TGCAGCGCTGGACTCAGCGACTACAATGAGCAGTTCTTC,CSAGLSDYNEQFF